This TCR beta chain comes out of a study of T cells in localized non-small cell lung cancer. Findings and caveats of the study: Adjacent lung tissue had a median about 60 of the top 100 clones found in the tumor. T cell clonality was highest in uninvolved adjacent lung, above tumor.

Using immunoSEQ multiplex PCR, the repertoire was profiled, and TCRdb retains in-frame clones only, with some absent. The table lists over a thousand clones, about 25% of them singletons. The germline V gene encodes CDR1 MNHGY and CDR2 SAAAGT. V shed 0 bases and J shed 1 base, with 13 bases lying between them. This CDR3 is 17 amino acids long. Free of atypia, the adjacent lung was collected at least 2 cm away from the tumor margin. For this clone: The antigen is unknown.

The TCR sequence derives from a male donor aged 60 or older with stage II lung adenocarcinoma. V gene TRBV6-8 combines with J gene TRBJ1-3; D is unclear. Material: normal lung tissue next to the tumor, obtained before any cancer treatment. The CDR3 region is CASSYSSARGSGNTIYF. The CDR3 bases are TGTGCCAGCAGTTACTCAAGTGCCCGGGGTTCTGGAAACACCATATATTTT.